This T cell receptor beta chain was sequenced during a study of blood T cell repertoires in COVID-19. Study as a whole: The United States, Italy and Spain supplied acute and convalescent COVID-19 samples. The analysed material was cDNA or gDNA that came from T cells, B-cell-depleted T cells, or PBMCs.

Original processing methods: Amplifying reference gene primers gave estimates of nucleated cell counts. Libraries were prepared by immunoSEQ multiplex PCR; TCRdb keeps only in-frame clonotypes and omits some of them. D and trimming were read from the DNA, whereas the V and J calls and clone size are those reported in that table. The repertoire consists of approximately 110,000 clones, with around 81% occurring once and the leading ten covering 8% to 10%. The V segment lost 2 bases and the J segment 0 bases; nucleotides outside the gene matches: 4. The CDR3 sequence is 16 residues long. Looked up from germline, CDR1 is SGHVS and CDR2 is FQNEAQ.

The receptor was isolated from a woman in her 70s with acute or convalescent COVID-19. Sequenced material: peripheral blood. The chain uses TRBV7-8 and TRBJ1-5, with 7 bases matching TRBD1. CDR3 nucleotide sequence: TGTGCCAGCAGCTTACAGACAGGGAATAGCAATCAGCCCCAGCATTTT. Its translation: CASSLQTGNSNQPQHF. Complete variable domain (other parts from reference TRBV7-8 and TRBJ1-5): GAGVSQSPRYKVAKRGQDVALRCDPISGHVSLFWYQQALGQGPEFLTYFQNEAQLDKSGLPSDRFFAERPEGSVSTLKIQRTQQEDSAVYLCASSLQTGNSNQPQHFGDGTRLSIL.